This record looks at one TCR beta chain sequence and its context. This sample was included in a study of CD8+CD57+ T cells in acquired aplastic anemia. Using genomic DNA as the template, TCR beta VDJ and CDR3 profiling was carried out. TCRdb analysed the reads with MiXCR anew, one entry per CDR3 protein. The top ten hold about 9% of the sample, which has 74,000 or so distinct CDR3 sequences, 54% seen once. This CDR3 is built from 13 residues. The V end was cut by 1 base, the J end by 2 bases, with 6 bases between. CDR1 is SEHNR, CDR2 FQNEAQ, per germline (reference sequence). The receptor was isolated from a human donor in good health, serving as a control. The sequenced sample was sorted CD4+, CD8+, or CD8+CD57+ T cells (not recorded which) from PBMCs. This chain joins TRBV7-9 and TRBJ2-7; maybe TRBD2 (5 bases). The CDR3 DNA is TGTGCCAGCAGCTTAGAGGGAGCCTACGAGCAGTACTTC. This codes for CASSLEGAYEQYF.